The 16 T cell receptor beta chains given below trace back to one sample, sequenced in a study of cytomegalovirus exposure and HLA in healthy donors. PCR was performed using 60 Vbeta and 13 Jbeta primers. Measured with immunoSEQ multiplex PCR; TCRdb has only the in-frame clones, and not every one. The table lists over 95,000 clones, around 77% of them singletons. Sequenced: PBMCs. The receptors here all came from a man in his forties in good health and CMV-seropositive.

This rearrangement joins TRBV18 to TRBJ2-3; TRBD1 matches at 7 bases. Unmatched junction bases numbered 10, after V lost 8 bases and J lost 5 bases. The V gene's germline CDR1 is KGHSH and CDR2 LQKENI. CDR3 length equals 14 residues. The CDR3, as DNA: TGTGCCAGCCCCCGGGACAGTGAGATAGATACGCAGTATTTT. As protein: CASPRDSEIDTQYF.

The chain is built from TRBV7-3 and TRBJ2-2, with TRBD1 as a possible D gene (5 bases). V lost 5 bases to trimming and J lost 0 bases, with 7 bases between them. Germline CDR1 SGHTA, CDR2 FQGTGA. The CDR3 is made up of 14 amino acids. The CDR3 region is CASSQGANTGELFF. For the CDR3, the DNA is TGTGCCAGCAGCCAAGGGGCGAACACCGGGGAGCTGTTTTTT. Drawing the rest from reference TRBV7-3 and TRBJ2-2, the complete variable domain is GAGVSQTPSNKVTEKGKYVELRCDPISGHTALYWYRQSLGQGPEFLIYFQGTGAADDSGLPNDRFFAVRPEGSVSTLKIQRTERGDSAVYLCASSQGANTGELFFGEGSRLTVL.

This clone turned up a few times. The J gene is TRBJ2-7, the V gene TRBV27, with D possibly TRBD1 on 5 matching bases. V lost 2 bases and J 5 bases, leaving 10 bases between the germline ends. The germline V gene encodes CDR1 MNHEY and CDR2 SMNVEV (reference sequence). The CDR3 loop spans 13 amino acids. The CDR3 DNA follows: TGTGCCAGCAGTTTAAGAACAGGCAACGAGCAGTACTTC. Translated, it gives CASSLRTGNEQYF.

Worth noting for this clone: A read error may account for a junction end that differs from germline. The rearrangement links TRBV7-9 to TRBJ2-1; D perhaps matches TRBD2 (7 bases). CDR1 is SEHNR and CDR2 is FQNEAQ in the germline V gene (reference sequence). The CDR3 length is 15 residues. The CDR3 DNA reads TGTTCCAGCTGCCCGGGGGGCAGACCTTACAATGAGCAGTTCTTC. Translated, it gives CSSCPGGRPYNEQFF. The full variable domain, in which reference TRBV7-9 and TRBJ2-1 provide the parts outside the CDR3, is DTGVSQNPRHKITKRGQNVTFRCDPISEHNRLYWYRQTLGQGPEFLTYFQNEAQLEKSRLLSDRFSAERPKGSFSTLEIQRTEQGDSAMYLCSSCPGGRPYNEQFFGPGTRLTVL.

The chain joins TRBV2 to TRBJ2-7; D possibly corresponds to TRBD2 (6 bases). The CDR3 has 13 amino acids. Trimming took off 4 bases at V and 3 bases at J, with 10 bases between the two ends. The germline V gene has CDR1 SNHLY and CDR2 FYNNEI. Here the CDR3 DNA reads TGTGCCAGCAGTGGGGGACTTTACTACGAGCAGTACTTC. Protein product: CASSGGLYYEQYF.

The gene calls are TRBV27 and TRBJ2-3; 9 bases map to TRBD2. Trimming took 4 bases from V and 4 from J; bases not matched to a gene: 3. This CDR3 contains 14 residues. The germline CDR1 and CDR2 sequences are MNHEY and SMNVEV (reference sequence). CDR3: CASSSAGGSDTQYF. The CDR3, as DNA: TGTGCCAGCAGTTCAGCGGGGGGATCAGATACGCAGTATTTT.

This rearrangement joins TRBV7-9 to TRBJ2-1; tentative D call: TRBD1 (5 bases). This CDR3 spans 10 amino acids. Between the trimmed V and J ends, which lost 5 bases and 9 bases, there was a span of 5 bases. Germline CDR1 reads SEHNR; CDR2 reads FQNEAQ (reference sequence). CDR3 sequence (DNA): TGTGCCAGCAGCAGGGGTGAGCAGTTCTTC. It specifies CASSRGEQFF. The whole variable domain, filled in from reference TRBV7-9 and TRBJ2-1, reads DTGVSQNPRHKITKRGQNVTFRCDPISEHNRLYWYRQTLGQGPEFLTYFQNEAQLEKSRLLSDRFSAERPKGSFSTLEIQRTEQGDSAMYLCASSRGEQFFGPGTRLTVL.

V usage is TRBV11-2 and J usage is TRBJ1-1, with 9 bases that match TRBD1. CDR1 is SGHAT, CDR2 FQNNGV, per germline. V shed 6 bases and J 6 bases; nucleotides not matched to a gene: 11. The CDR3 has 15 amino acids. The CDR3 sequence: CASRPDTGGRAEAFF. The CDR3 DNA is TGTGCCAGCAGACCTGATACAGGGGGCAGGGCTGAAGCTTTCTTT.

The chain recombines TRBV7-2 with TRBJ2-7, with TRBD1 matching over 7 bases. The CDR3 has 14 amino acids. The germline V gene encodes CDR1 SGHTA and CDR2 FQGNSA. V dropped 4 bases and J dropped 1; count of bases not matched to a gene: 4. The DNA of the CDR3 is TGTGCCAGCAGCTCCCGGGACAGATCCTACGAGCAGTACTTC. Protein sequence: CASSSRDRSYEQYF.

The V gene is TRBV7-2, the J gene TRBJ1-5; unclear D gene. CDR3 length equals 17 residues. The germline V gene has CDR1 SGHTA and CDR2 FQGNSA. Trimming shortened V by 5 bases and J by 1 base, and 18 bases separated the two germline ends. CDR3: CASSLERAVGSNQPQHF. The CDR3 DNA follows: TGTGCCAGCAGCCTGGAGAGGGCAGTCGGGAGCAATCAGCCCCAGCATTTT.

V gene TRBV6-6 combines with J gene TRBJ2-3; no clear D gene. V lost 2 bases, J lost 1 base, and 4 bases lay in between. CDR1 is MNHNY and CDR2 is SVGAGI in the germline V gene (reference sequence). The CDR3 runs to 13 residues. This chain's CDR3 is CASSYRGTDTQYF. In DNA, the CDR3 is TGTGCCAGCAGTTACCGAGGCACAGATACGCAGTATTTT.

The chain has TRBV9 and TRBJ2-1; TRBD2 might be the D (6 bases). The germline CDR1 and CDR2 sequences are SGDLS and YYNGEE. Trimming removed 0 bases from V and 1 base from J, with 11 bases in between. The CDR3 sequence is 16 residues long. CDR3 coding DNA: TGTGCCAGCAGCGTAGGGCGGGGCGGATCCTACAATGAGCAGTTCTTC. This codes for CASSVGRGGSYNEQFF.

The CDR3 protein is CASTLRGFRGEKLFF. The CDR3 DNA follows: TGTGCCAGCACCTTACGGGGGTTCCGGGGGGAAAAACTGTTTTTT. The V call is TRBV28, the J call TRBJ1-4, with a tentative D call TRBD1 (5 bases). This CDR3 comprises 15 residues. Looked up from germline, CDR1 is MDHEN and CDR2 is SYDVKM. V was trimmed by 7 bases and J by 8 bases, leaving 20 bases between them. Using reference TRBV28 and TRBJ1-4 for the parts outside the CDR3, the full variable domain is DVKVTQSSRYLVKRTGEKVFLECVQDMDHENMFWYRQDPGLGLRLIYFSYDVKMKEKGDIPEGYSVSREKKERFSLILESASTNQTSMYLCASTLRGFRGEKLFFGSGTQLSVL.

The chain uses TRBV28 and TRBJ1-5; D perhaps matches TRBD1 (5 bases). Deletions cut 2 bases from V and 2 bases from J, with 13 bases between. The CDR3 is 16 residues long. From germline, CDR1 is MDHEN and CDR2 SYDVKM. The CDR3 coding sequence is TGTGCCAGCAGTTTAAGCCAGGGATCTGGCAATCAGCCCCAGCATTTT. It specifies CASSLSQGSGNQPQHF.

On this clone: One end of the junction is discordant with germline, which a read error may explain. The J gene is TRBJ2-4, the V gene TRBV5-1; the D gene is possibly TRBD2 (6 bases). Germline CDR1 is SGHRS and CDR2 is YFSETQ. This CDR3 region has 13 residues. CDR3 bases: TGCGCCAGCAGCTTGGCCGGGGGAAACAGTCAGTACTTC. Encoded protein: CASSLAGGNSQYF.

The rearrangement links TRBV18 to TRBJ1-2; a possible D gene is TRBD1 (6 bases). This CDR3 contains 13 residues. CDR1 KGHSH and CDR2 LQKENI come from the germline V gene. With 3 bases removed from V and 6 bases from J, the gap between germline ends came to 11 bases. CDR3 residues: CASSPWTAHGYTF. CDR3 nucleotides: TGTGCCAGCTCACCGTGGACAGCACATGGCTACACCTTC. Using reference TRBV18 and TRBJ1-2 for the parts outside the CDR3, the full variable domain is NAGVMQNPRHLVRRRGQEARLRCSPMKGHSHVYWYRQLPEEGLKFMVYLQKENIIDESGMPKERFSAEFPKEGPSILRIQQVVRGDSAAYFCASSPWTAHGYTFGSGTRLTVV.